The present T cell receptor beta chain was sequenced within a study of T cells in Graves' hyperthyroidism and ophthalmopathy. Amplification yielded TCR beta CDR3 regions, with RNA transcripts as the source. An initial round of RT-PCR targeting the TCR CDR3 relied on the HTBI primer set. MiXCR was run by TCRdb on the multiplex PCR reads, yielding one entry per CDR3 protein. The repertoire consists of fewer than 650,000 distinct CDR3 sequences, with roughly 15% occurring once and the leading ten covering 4% to 5.5%. Ophthalmopathy patients had moderate-to-severe active disease, CAS ≥3, NOSPECS ≥4, and disease duration under 3 months. Trimming shortened V by 4 bases and J by 4 bases, and 14 bases separated the two germline ends. From germline, CDR1 is LNHNV and CDR2 YYDKDF (reference sequence). CDR3 length: 14 residues.

This chain uses TRBV15 with TRBJ2-7; D is ambiguous. The material sequenced was blood. This TCR was sampled from a woman in her 40s with Graves' ophthalmopathy. The chain's CDR3 is CATSKGRGGYEQYF. CDR3 sequence (DNA): TGTGCCACCAGCAAAGGTAGAGGCGGTTACGAGCAGTACTTC.